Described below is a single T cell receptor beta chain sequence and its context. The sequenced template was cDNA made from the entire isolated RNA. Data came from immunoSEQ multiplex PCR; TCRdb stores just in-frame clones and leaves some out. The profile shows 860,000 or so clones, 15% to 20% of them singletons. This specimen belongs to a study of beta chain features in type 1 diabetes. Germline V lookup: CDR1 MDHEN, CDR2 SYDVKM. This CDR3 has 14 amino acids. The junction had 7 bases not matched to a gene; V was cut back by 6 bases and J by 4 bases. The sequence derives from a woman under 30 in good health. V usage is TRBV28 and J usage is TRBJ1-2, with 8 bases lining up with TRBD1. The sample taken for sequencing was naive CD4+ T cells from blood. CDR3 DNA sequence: TGTGCCAGCAGCGGGGGACAGGCTATCTATGGCTACACCTTC. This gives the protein CASSGGQAIYGYTF.